This entry lists 22 T cell receptor beta chains sequenced from one sample in a study of T cell responses to AZD1222 COVID-19 vaccine. Profiling relied on immunoSEQ multiplex PCR, and the TCRdb table lists in-frame clones only, not all of them. The sample comprises some 150,000 clones, 85% of which are singletons, and 6.5% to 8.5% rests with the top ten. Source: peripheral blood, taken 28 days after the second dose of the MenACWY control vaccine. Receptors originate from an adult who received the MenACWY meningococcal vaccine as a control.

The chain joins TRBV11-2 to TRBJ2-3; perhaps TRBD1 as D (5 bases). The CDR3 runs 13 residues. The ends were cut back, 4 bases at V and 6 bases at J, with 11 bases in the middle. Germline assignment: CDR1 SGHAT and CDR2 FQNNGV. CDR3 sequence: CASSWGLGDTQYF. DNA for the CDR3: TGTGCCAGCAGCTGGGGCCTTGGCGATACGCAGTATTTT.

The chain carries TRBV5-4 and TRBJ1-1, with 10 bases fitting TRBD1. The germline V gene has CDR1 SGHNT and CDR2 YYREEE (reference sequence). Trimming removed 4 bases from V and 0 bases from J; junction bases left unmatched: 6. The CDR3 is made up of 16 amino acids. CDR3 residues: CASSQSGQGMNTEAFF. The CDR3 nucleotides are TGTGCCAGCAGCCAATCGGGACAGGGGATGAACACTGAAGCTTTCTTT.

This sequence joins TRBV23-1 and TRBJ2-7; 10 positions agree with TRBD1. TRBV23-1 carries the ORF label, with uncertain function. The CDR3 covers 19 residues. J lost 3 bases, V lost 0 bases, and 14 bases had no gene match. The CDR3 DNA is TGCGCCAGCAGTCAATCCTACTTTCCGGGACAGGGGACCGACTACGAGCAGTACTTC. Protein: CASSQSYFPGQGTDYEQYF.

This sequence joins TRBV19 and TRBJ1-5; no definite D call. V was trimmed by 7 bases and J by 5 bases, leaving 12 bases between them. CDR3 size: 13 residues. CDR1 LNHDA and CDR2 SQIVND come from the germline V gene (reference sequence). This CDR3 reads CASKGQSDQPQHF. CDR3 in DNA: TGTGCCAGTAAGGGTCAGTCCGATCAGCCCCAGCATTTT.

The chain links TRBV19 to TRBJ2-1, with D possibly matching TRBD1 (5 bases). The CDR3 is 12 residues long. Germline loops: CDR1 LNHDA, CDR2 SQIVND (reference sequence). Trimming cost V 7 bases and J 7 bases, with 11 bases left between them. CDR3 coding DNA: TGTGCCAGTATAGGGGATGGGAATGAGCAGTTCTTC. Protein: CASIGDGNEQFF.

This rearrangement joins TRBV18 to TRBJ1-4; TRBD1 aligns across 10 bases. CDR1 is KGHSH and CDR2 is LQKENI in the germline V gene. Trimming took 6 bases from V and 8 from J; bases not matched to a gene: 9. The CDR3 is 15 amino acids. CDR3 amino acids: CASSQTGTGEEKLFF. In nucleotides, the CDR3 is TGTGCCAGCTCTCAAACCGGGACAGGGGAAGAAAAACTGTTTTTT.

Turning to this clone: In the same sample, other DNA sequences code for this CDR3. The V call is TRBV5-4, the J call TRBJ1-1; TRBD1 aligns across 8 bases. The CDR3 has 15 amino acids. Per the germline V gene, CDR1 is SGHNT and CDR2 is YYREEE (reference sequence). The J segment lost 5 bases and the V segment lost 4 bases, leaving 10 bases of the junction unmatched. CDR3 sequence reads: CASSLPGQGGTEAFF. Written as DNA, the CDR3 is TGTGCCAGCAGCCTACCAGGACAGGGTGGGACTGAAGCTTTCTTT.

This rearrangement joins TRBV2 to TRBJ2-1; 8 nucleotides match TRBD1. Trimming removed 2 bases from V and 5 bases from J; junction bases left unmatched: 5. Germline values: CDR1 SNHLY, CDR2 FYNNEI. The CDR3 totals 15 residues. CDR3 sequence (DNA): TGTGCCAGCAGTGAATGGCAGGGGGCGAACAATGAGCAGTTCTTC. Protein: CASSEWQGANNEQFF.

The chain couples TRBV3-1 (or the pseudogene TRBV3-2) to TRBJ2-2; 7 bases match TRBD1. V lost 6 bases to trimming and J lost 8 bases; unmatched junction nucleotides: 3. The germline V gene encodes CDR1 LGHDT and CDR2 YNNKEL (reference sequence). This CDR3 has 12 residues. In DNA form, the CDR3 reads TGTGCCAGCAGAGACAGGGTTGGGGAGCTGTTTTTT. Translating gives CASRDRVGELFF.

Concerning this clone itself: Within the sample, other DNA sequences also encode this same CDR3. The rearrangement uses TRBV9 and TRBJ2-1; D not resolved. The germline V gene encodes CDR1 SGDLS and CDR2 YYNGEE. V was shortened by 0 bases and J by 7 bases, with 5 bases between the two germline ends. The CDR3 covers 12 residues. The CDR3 here is CASSVGYNEQFF. The CDR3 DNA is TGTGCCAGCAGCGTAGGTTATAATGAGCAGTTCTTC. The variable domain in full, with the rest retrieved from reference TRBV9 and TRBJ2-1, is DSGVTQTPKHLITATGQRVTLRCSPRSGDLSVYWYQQSLDQGLQFLIQYYNGEERAKGNILERFSAQQFPDLHSELNLSSLELGDSALYFCASSVGYNEQFFGPGTRLTVL.

This chain joins TRBV5-3 and TRBJ1-1; TRBD1 aligns across 11 bases. TRBV5-3 is annotated as an ORF whose role is uncertain. This CDR3 region has 14 residues. After removal of 4 bases from V and 3 bases from J, the junction contained 2 bases not matched to a gene. The CDR3 here is CARSVGQGDTEAFF. In nucleotides, the CDR3 is TGTGCCAGAAGCGTGGGACAGGGGGACACTGAAGCTTTCTTT.

The V call is TRBV9, the J call TRBJ1-1; 10 bases map to TRBD1. The V gene end was trimmed by 0 bases and the J gene end by 9 bases; junction bases not matched to a gene: 2. Germline values: CDR1 SGDLS, CDR2 YYNGEE. CDR3 length equals 13 residues. This CDR3 reads CASSVADRGQAFF. The DNA for the CDR3 is TGTGCCAGCAGCGTAGCAGACAGGGGGCAAGCTTTCTTT.

The chain is built from TRBV28 and TRBJ1-3; TRBD1 might be the D (6 bases). Trimming removed 7 bases from V and 0 bases from J, with 13 bases in between. The CDR3 is 15 residues long. CDR1 is MDHEN, CDR2 SYDVKM, per germline. Here the CDR3 reads CASKQTGSSGNTIYF. CDR3 nucleotide sequence: TGTGCCAGCAAACAGACAGGCAGCTCTGGAAACACCATATATTTT. The full variable domain, completed using reference TRBV28 and TRBJ1-3, is DVKVTQSSRYLVKRTGEKVFLECVQDMDHENMFWYRQDPGLGLRLIYFSYDVKMKEKGDIPEGYSVSREKKERFSLILESASTNQTSMYLCASKQTGSSGNTIYFGEGSWLTVV.

The chain couples TRBV7-2 to TRBJ2-7; 8 positions agree with TRBD1. Germline V gene sequence: CDR1 SGHTA, CDR2 FQGNSA. The CDR3 is 14 amino acids. After removal of 4 bases from V and 3 bases from J, the junction contained 5 bases not matched to a gene. The CDR3 DNA follows: TGTGCCAGCAGCTCCCGGACAGGGCTCTACGAGCAGTACTTC. This encodes CASSSRTGLYEQYF.

V gene TRBV5-3 combines with J gene TRBJ2-7; D gene ambiguous. TRBV5-3 is noted as an ORF with a role that remains uncertain. The CDR3 loop spans 10 amino acids. V lost 2 bases and J lost 3, with 0 bases in between. In DNA, the CDR3 is TGTGCCAGAAGCTTCTACGAGCAGTACTTC. This encodes CARSFYEQYF.

The J gene is TRBJ2-1, the V gene TRBV6-5, with D possibly TRBD2 on 5 matching bases. The CDR3 length is 16 residues. Deletions cut 0 bases from V and 0 bases from J, with 9 bases between. Germline CDR1 and CDR2: MNHEY and SVGAGI. CDR3 in amino acids: CASSYSEVSSYNEQFF. The CDR3 coding sequence is TGTGCCAGCAGTTACTCGGAGGTTAGCTCCTACAATGAGCAGTTCTTC.

This chain uses TRBV3-1 (or the pseudogene TRBV3-2) with TRBJ2-3; 8 bases are shared with TRBD2. The CDR3 sequence is 14 residues long. J was trimmed by 1 base and V by 10 bases; bases with no gene match: 7. Germline assignment: CDR1 LGHDT and CDR2 YNNKEL (reference sequence). The DNA for the CDR3 is TGTGCCACTCTGGATAGCGGGGGCACAGATACGCAGTATTTT. As protein: CATLDSGGTDTQYF.

The V gene is TRBV29-1, the J gene TRBJ2-6; D may be TRBD1 (6 bases). The CDR3 length is 12 residues. Germline CDR1 is SQVTM and CDR2 is ANQGSEA. V was pared by 4 bases and J by 10 bases, with 11 bases between. For the CDR3, the DNA is TGCAGCGTTGGACAGGCTTTGAACGTCCTGACTTTC. Protein: CSVGQALNVLTF. Together with reference TRBV29-1 and TRBJ2-6, the CDR3 gives the full variable domain: SAVISQKPSRDICQRGTSLTIQCQVDSQVTMMFWYRQQPGQSLTLIATANQGSEATYESGFVIDKFPISRPNLTFSTLTVSNMSPEDSSIYLCSVGQALNVLTFGAGSRLTVL.

This clone appeared a few times. The V call is TRBV10-2, the J call TRBJ1-1; no definite D call. Trimming took off 7 bases at V and 2 bases at J, with 5 bases between the two ends. The CDR3 is 11 amino acids. In germline, CDR1 is WSHSY, CDR2 SAAADI. The CDR3 protein is CASKVNTEAFF. CDR3 nucleotide sequence: TGCGCCAGCAAGGTTAACACTGAAGCTTTCTTT.

The chain combines TRBV29-1 with TRBJ1-1; D might be TRBD1 (5 bases). CDR1 and CDR2 (germline): SQVTM, ANQGSEA. Trimming cost V 7 bases and J 1 base, with 13 bases left between them. This CDR3 contains 13 residues. The DNA of the CDR3 is TGCAGCGCCTCGGGGGGGACGAACACTGAAGCTTTCTTT. It specifies CSASGGTNTEAFF.

The V and J genes are TRBV6-1 and TRBJ2-1; D remains ambiguous. Germline CDR1 reads MNHNS; CDR2 reads SASEGT. Trimming stripped 0 bases from V and 5 bases from J, with 20 bases between. The CDR3 extends over 18 amino acids. The CDR3 DNA follows: TGTGCCAGCAGTGAAGCGCCCTACGGCCGGAAGGGAAACAATGAGCAGTTCTTC. It translates to CASSEAPYGRKGNNEQFF.

Only one count was recorded for this clone. This chain uses TRBV7-9 with TRBJ1-2, with 7 bases identical to TRBD1. With 5 bases clipped from V and 2 bases from J, the junction kept 5 bases outside the gene matches. CDR1 is SEHNR, CDR2 FQNEAQ, per germline (reference sequence). This CDR3 has 14 residues. The CDR3 DNA is TGTGCCAGCAGCAAATGGGACAGCAACTATGGCTACACCTTC. Protein: CASSKWDSNYGYTF.